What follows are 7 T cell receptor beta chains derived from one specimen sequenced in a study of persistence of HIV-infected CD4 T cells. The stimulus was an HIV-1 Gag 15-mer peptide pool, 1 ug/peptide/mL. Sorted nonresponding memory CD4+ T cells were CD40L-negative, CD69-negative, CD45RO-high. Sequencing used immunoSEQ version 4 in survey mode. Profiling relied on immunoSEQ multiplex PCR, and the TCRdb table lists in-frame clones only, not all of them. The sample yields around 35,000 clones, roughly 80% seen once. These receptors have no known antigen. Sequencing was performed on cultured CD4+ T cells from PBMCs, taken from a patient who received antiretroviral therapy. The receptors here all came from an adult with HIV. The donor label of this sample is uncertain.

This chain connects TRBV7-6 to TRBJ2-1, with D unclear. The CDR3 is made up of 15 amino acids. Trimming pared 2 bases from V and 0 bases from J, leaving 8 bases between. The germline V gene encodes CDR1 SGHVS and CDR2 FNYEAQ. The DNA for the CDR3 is TGTGCCAGCAGCTTACAGGAAAGCTCCTACAATGAGCAGTTCTTC. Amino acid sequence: CASSLQESSYNEQFF.

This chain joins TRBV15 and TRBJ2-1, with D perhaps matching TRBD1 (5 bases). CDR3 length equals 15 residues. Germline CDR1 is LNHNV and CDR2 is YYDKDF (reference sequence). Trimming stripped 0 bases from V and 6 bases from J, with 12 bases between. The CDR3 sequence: CATSREQDWGNEQFF. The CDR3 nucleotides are TGTGCCACCAGCAGAGAACAGGATTGGGGCAATGAGCAGTTCTTC.

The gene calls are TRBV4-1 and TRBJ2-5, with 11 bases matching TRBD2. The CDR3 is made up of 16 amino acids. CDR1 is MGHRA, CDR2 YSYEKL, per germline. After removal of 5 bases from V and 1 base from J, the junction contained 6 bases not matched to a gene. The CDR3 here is CASSSSLAGGQETQYF. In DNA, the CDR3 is TGCGCCAGCAGCTCGTCCCTAGCGGGGGGCCAAGAGACCCAGTACTTC.

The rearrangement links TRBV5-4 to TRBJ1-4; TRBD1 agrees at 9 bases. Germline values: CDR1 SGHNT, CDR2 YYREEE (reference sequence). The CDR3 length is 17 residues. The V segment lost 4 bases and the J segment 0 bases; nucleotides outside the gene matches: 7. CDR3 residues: CASSTGTGLTTNEKLFF. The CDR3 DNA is TGTGCCAGCAGCACCGGGACAGGGCTAACAACTAATGAAAAACTGTTTTTT.

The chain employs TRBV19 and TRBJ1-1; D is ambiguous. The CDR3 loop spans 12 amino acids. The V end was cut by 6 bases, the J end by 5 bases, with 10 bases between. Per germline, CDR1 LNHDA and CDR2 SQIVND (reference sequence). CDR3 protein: CASSPRSTEAFF. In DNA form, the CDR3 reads TGTGCCAGTAGCCCAAGGTCGACTGAAGCTTTCTTT. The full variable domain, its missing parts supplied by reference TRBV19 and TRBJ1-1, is DGGITQSPKYLFRKEGQNVTLSCEQNLNHDAMYWYRQDPGQGLRLIYYSQIVNDFQKGDIAEGYSVSREKKESFPLTVTSAQKNPTAFYLCASSPRSTEAFFGQGTRLTVV.

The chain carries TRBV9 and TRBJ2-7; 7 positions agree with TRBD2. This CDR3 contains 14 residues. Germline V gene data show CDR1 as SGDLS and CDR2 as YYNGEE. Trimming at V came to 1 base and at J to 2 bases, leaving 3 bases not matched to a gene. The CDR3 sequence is CASSVSGDAYEQYF. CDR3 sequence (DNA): TGTGCCAGCAGCGTAAGCGGGGACGCCTACGAGCAGTACTTC.

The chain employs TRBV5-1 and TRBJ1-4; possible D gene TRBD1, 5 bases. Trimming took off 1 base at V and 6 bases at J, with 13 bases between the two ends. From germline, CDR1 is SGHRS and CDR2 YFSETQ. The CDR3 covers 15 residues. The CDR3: CASSLSGRPDEKLFF. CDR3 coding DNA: TGCGCCAGCAGCTTGTCGGGGCGCCCCGATGAAAAACTGTTTTTT. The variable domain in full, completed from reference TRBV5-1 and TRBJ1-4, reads KAGVTQTPRYLIKTRGQQVTLSCSPISGHRSVSWYQQTPGQGLQFLFEYFSETQRNKGNFPGRFSGRQFSNSRSEMNVSTLELGDSALYLCASSLSGRPDEKLFFGSGTQLSVL.